The rows below give T cell receptor beta chains drawn from one sample of a study of control samples from healthy donors and cancer patients. This table comes from immunoSEQ multiplex PCR, and its TCRdb copy is limited to in-frame clones, with some not included. The repertoire has fewer than 200,000 clones, roughly 94% of them found once; the top ten carry 14%. Sequenced input: PBMCs. Receptor source: a man aged 60 to 75 with colorectal cancer. Each CDR3 is given with its conserved first and last residue. The D gene is left open where the match is weak. Only part of the rows carry a size: once, few, many, or a class if the clone is expanded.

>TRBD2|TRBJ2-5|TRBV19|NA
TGTGCCAGTAGTTCAATAGCGGGGGGCCAAGAGACCCAGTACTTC
CASSSIAGGQETQYF
>NA|TRBJ2-2|TRBV3-1/TRBV3-2|NA
TGTGCCAGCAGCCAGGCCGGCAGTGGATCCGGGGAGCTGTTTTTT
CASSQAGSGSGELFF
>NA|TRBJ2-5|TRBV5-1|once
TGCGCCAGCAGCCCAAATCAAGAGACCCAGTACTTC
CASSPNQETQYF
>NA|TRBJ2-7|TRBV20-1|NA
TGCAGTGCTAGAGTCGGGCACGAGCAGTACTTC
CSARVGHEQYF
>NA|TRBJ1-1|TRBV7-9|few
TGTGCCAGCAGCCGGACCCCTGAAGCTTTCTTT
CASSRTPEAFF
>NA|TRBJ2-7|TRBV4-1|NA
TGCGCCAGCAGCCAAGCCCTCCAGGACGGTTCCTACGAGCAGTACTTC
CASSQALQDGSYEQYF
>NA|TRBJ1-2|TRBV1|once
TGCACCAGCAGCCAAGATCCCCGAGGGGGGTGCACTAACTATGGCTACACCTTC
CTSSQDPRGGCTNYGYTF
>TRBD1|TRBJ1-4|TRBV9|NA
TGTGCCAGCAGCGTAGCGACAGGGGGAGGCACGACTAATGAAAAACTGTTTTTT
CASSVATGGGTTNEKLFF
>TRBD1|TRBJ2-2|TRBV5-1|NA
TGCGCCAGCAGCCCCGGGACAGCCGGGACCGGGGAGCTGTTTTTT
CASSPGTAGTGELFF
>TRBD1|TRBJ1-2|TRBV4-1|NA
TGCGCCAGCAGCCCCCACGGGACAGGGTACGATGGCTACACCTTC
CASSPHGTGYDGYTF
>NA|TRBJ2-7|TRBV5-1|NA
TGCGCCAGCAGCTTCCTACAGGGGGGGAATTACGAGCAGTACTTC
CASSFLQGGNYEQYF
>NA|TRBJ2-6|TRBV6-1|NA
TGTGCCAGCAGTGACTTCGACGGACACTCTGGGGCCAACGTCCTGACTTTC
CASSDFDGHSGANVLTF
>TRBD1|TRBJ1-2|TRBV10-3|NA
TGTGCCATCACCGGACAGGGGGTGGGCTACACCTTC
CAITGQGVGYTF
>NA|TRBJ1-1|TRBV19|NA
TGTGCCAGTAGTCTAACAGGGTACACTGAAGCTTTCTTT
CASSLTGYTEAFF
>NA|TRBJ2-7|TRBV7-9|NA
TGTGCCAGCAGCTTGGGGCGGGGCCCTATCTACGAGCAGTACTTC
CASSLGRGPIYEQYF
>TRBD1|TRBJ2-6|TRBV5-1|NA
TGCGCCAGCAGCTTGTCCCAGGCAGGGGGCGCTGGGGCCAACGTCCTGACTTTC
CASSLSQAGGAGANVLTF
>TRBD1|TRBJ2-7|TRBV5-1|NA
TGCGCCAGCAGCCTGGGCGACAGGGGCTACGAGCAGTACTTC
CASSLGDRGYEQYF
>NA|TRBJ2-5|TRBV19|NA
TGTGCCAGTAGTATAGGAGGGAGCGGCGAGACCCAGTACTTC
CASSIGGSGETQYF
>NA|TRBJ2-2|TRBV19|NA
TGTGCCAGTAATTTTGGGATTACCGGGGAGCTGTTTTTT
CASNFGITGELFF
>TRBD2|TRBJ2-1|TRBV6-5|NA
TGTGCCAGCAGCCTCGGGAGCGGGGGTCTCGATGAGCAGTTCTTC
CASSLGSGGLDEQFF
>NA|TRBJ1-1|TRBV7-9|NA
TGTGCCAGCAGCTTGCCGACGGAAATGAACACTGAAGCTTTCTTT
CASSLPTEMNTEAFF
>NA|TRBJ1-1|TRBV12-3/TRBV12-4|NA
TGTGCCAGCAGTCGAACAAGGAACACTGAAGCTTTCTTT
CASSRTRNTEAFF
>NA|TRBJ1-1|TRBV27|NA
TGTGCCAGCAGATCGACAGGGAACACTGAAGCTTTCTTT
CASRSTGNTEAFF
>NA|TRBJ1-1|TRBV12-3/TRBV12-4|NA
TGTGCCAGCAGTCAGACCTCTGAAGCTTTCTTT
CASSQTSEAFF
>NA|TRBJ2-7|TRBV9|NA
TGTGCCAGCAGCGTAGCTGGTGGGGTCGAGCAGTACTTC
CASSVAGGVEQYF
>TRBD1|TRBJ1-1|TRBV3-1/TRBV3-2|NA
TGTGCCAGCAGCCTAGGGACAGTGAACACTGAAGCTTTCTTT
CASSLGTVNTEAFF
>TRBD2|TRBJ2-2|TRBV5-1|NA
TGCGCCAGCAGCTCTAAGACTAGCGGGGCCGCTGGCGGGGAGCTGTTTTTT
CASSSKTSGAAGGELFF
>NA|TRBJ2-7|TRBV2|once
TGTGCCAGCAGGCAGGGTCGGGACGAGCAGTACTTC
CASRQGRDEQYF
>TRBD1|TRBJ1-3|TRBV11-2|NA
TGTGCCAGCAGAAAGGGACAGGGGCTCGGAAACACCATATATTTT
CASRKGQGLGNTIYF
>TRBD2|TRBJ2-3|TRBV6-5|NA
TGTGCCAGCATTCCGGGAGGGGGGCGCACAGATACGCAGTATTTT
CASIPGGGRTDTQYF
>NA|TRBJ1-5|TRBV6-2/TRBV6-3|NA
TGTGCCAGCAGCCCAACGGTATCCAATCAGCCCCAGCATTTT
CASSPTVSNQPQHF
>NA|TRBJ1-2|TRBV6-5|NA
TGTGCCAGCAGAACGGGTAGCTATGGCTACACCTTC
CASRTGSYGYTF
>TRBD1|TRBJ1-2|TRBV29-1|NA
TGCAGCGTTGAAGATCGGGACAGGGCCTATGGCTACACCTTC
CSVEDRDRAYGYTF
>NA|TRBJ1-4|TRBV9|NA
TGTGCCAGCAGCGGCGTGGGGGAAAAACTGTTTTTT
CASSGVGEKLFF
>NA|TRBJ1-1|TRBV2|NA
TGTGCCAGCAGGAGGACAGTGGACACTGAAGCTTTCTTT
CASRRTVDTEAFF
>NA|TRBJ2-5|TRBV7-9|NA
TGTGCCAGCAGCAAGACGCAGGGGCCGGAGACCCAGTACTTC
CASSKTQGPETQYF
>NA|TRBJ1-2|TRBV18|once
TGTGCCAGCTCACCAGAGAATAGCTATGGCTACACCTTC
CASSPENSYGYTF
>NA|TRBJ1-1|TRBV5-6|NA
TGTGCCAGCAGCTTGGGGTGGGGCGAAGCTTTCTTT
CASSLGWGEAFF
>NA|TRBJ1-6|TRBV3-1/TRBV3-2|NA
TGTGCCAGCAGCCAGGGAAGCTCCTATAATTCACCCCTCCACTTT
CASSQGSSYNSPLHF
>NA|TRBJ1-3|TRBV2|NA
TGTGCCAGCAGCTGGACGGCTGGAAACACCATATATTTT
CASSWTAGNTIYF
>NA|TRBJ1-1|TRBV10-3|NA
TGTGCCATCAGTGGATCCGGGACGCAGACTGAAGCTTTCTTT
CAISGSGTQTEAFF
>TRBD1|TRBJ1-6|TRBV18|NA
TGTGCCAGCTCACCAGGGACAGGTGGAAATTCACCCCTCCACTTT
CASSPGTGGNSPLHF
>NA|TRBJ2-3|TRBV5-8|NA
TGTGCCAGCAGCTTAGGGACCGAACCCACAGATACGCAGTATTTT
CASSLGTEPTDTQYF
>NA|TRBJ1-1|TRBV27|NA
TGTGCCAGCAGTTTTGGGTTGGACACTGAAGCTTTCTTT
CASSFGLDTEAFF
>TRBD1|TRBJ2-6|TRBV10-3|once
TGTGCCATCAGTGATCTCCTGGGACAGCCGAGCTCTGGGGCCAACGTCCTGACTTTC
CAISDLLGQPSSGANVLTF
>NA|TRBJ2-7|TRBV12-2|NA
TGTGCAAGTCGCTCCTGCTACTCCTACGAGCAGTACTTC
CASRSCYSYEQYF
>TRBD1|TRBJ1-5|TRBV7-2|NA
TGTGCCAGCAGCTTATATGGACAGGGTCACCAGCCCCAGCATTTT
CASSLYGQGHQPQHF